The 21 T cell receptor beta chains below were found in one sample sequenced in a study of T and B cells in COVID-19 patients. Each TRB amplification used about 250-550 ng of genomic DNA from blood. TRB rearrangements were amplified by multiplex PCR with BIOMED2 TRB-A/B primers. TCRdb redid the calling of the multiplex PCR reads with MiXCR, one entry per CDR3 protein. The sample includes approximately 10,000 distinct CDR3 sequences, approximately 29% of them seen just once. Material for sequencing was blood. All receptors derive from a human donor who had recovered from COVID-19.

On this clonotype: A much larger clone differs by one base, so this may be a read error. The chain recombines TRBV19 with TRBJ1-5, with 7 bases identical to TRBD1. With 7 bases clipped from V and 6 bases from J, the junction kept 9 bases outside the gene matches. Germline V gives CDR1 LNHDA, CDR2 SQIVND (reference sequence). The CDR3 spans 14 residues. In nucleotides, the CDR3 is TGTGCCAGTACGTTTAAGGGGGCGTGTCAGCCCCAGCATTTT. Protein: CASTFKGACQPQHF.

The chain employs TRBV7-9 and TRBJ2-5; TRBD1 aligns across 12 bases. This CDR3 comprises 19 residues. The germline CDR1 and CDR2 sequences are SEHNR and FQNEAQ (reference sequence). J gave up 1 base and V 6 bases, and 15 bases lay outside the gene matches. The DNA of the CDR3 is TGTGCCAGCAGGCATCCGGGACAGGGGGCTAGCGGGACCCAAGAGACCCAGTACTTC. This codes for CASRHPGQGASGTQETQYF.

A few counts support this clonotype. V and J are TRBV13 and TRBJ1-4; D gene ambiguous. From germline, CDR1 is PRHDT and CDR2 FYEKMQ (reference sequence). There are 17 residues in the CDR3. Trimming shortened V by 5 bases and J by 2 bases, and 18 bases separated the two germline ends. Here the CDR3 reads CASSRLKWPRTNEKLFF. CDR3 nucleotide sequence: TGTGCCAGCAGCAGATTAAAATGGCCTCGGACTAATGAAAAACTGTTTTTT.

The rearrangement uses TRBV6-6 and TRBJ1-2; TRBD1 matches at 8 bases. From germline, CDR1 is MNHNY and CDR2 SVGAGI (reference sequence). The CDR3 is 13 amino acids. Trimming removed 4 bases from V and 7 bases from J; junction bases left unmatched: 5. The CDR3 region is CASSSQGAGGYTF. In DNA form, the CDR3 reads TGTGCCAGCAGTTCCCAGGGGGCAGGTGGCTACACCTTC.

This clonotype has a handful of counts. V is TRBV19 and J is TRBJ1-1; D is perhaps TRBD1 (5 bases). The length of the CDR3 is 14 residues. V was shortened by 2 bases and J by 5 bases, with 12 bases between the two germline ends. Germline V lookup: CDR1 LNHDA, CDR2 SQIVND (reference sequence). CDR3 amino acids: CASSIQGTGTEAFF. The CDR3 DNA reads TGTGCCAGTAGTATACAGGGTACGGGAACTGAAGCTTTCTTT.

This rearrangement joins TRBV19 to TRBJ2-1; TRBD2 agrees at 14 bases. V shed 3 bases and J 7 bases; nucleotides not matched to a gene: 2. The CDR3 runs to 15 residues. CDR1 and CDR2 (germline): LNHDA, SQIVND (reference sequence). CDR3 coding DNA: TGTGCCAGTAGTATGACTAGCGGGAGGGGGAATGAGCAGTTCTTC. Translation gives CASSMTSGRGNEQFF.

CDR3 protein: CASSSDGTDTQYF. The CDR3, as DNA: TGTGCCAGCAGTTCGGACGGCACAGATACGCAGTATTTT. The genes are TRBV6-2 or TRBV6-3 and TRBJ2-3, with unresolved D. Per the germline V gene, CDR1 is MNHEY and CDR2 is SVGEGT. V dropped 4 bases and J dropped 1 base, with 6 bases sitting between them. The length of the CDR3 is 13 residues.

The V call is TRBV19, the J call TRBJ2-1, with TRBD2 identical over 10 bases. CDR1 is LNHDA, CDR2 SQIVND, per germline (reference sequence). The CDR3 has 15 residues. V was clipped by 9 bases and J by 6 bases; unmatched bases: 11. CDR3 bases: TGTGCCAGAGTGACGAGCGGGAGGGCCTTCAATGAGCAGTTCTTC. This gives the protein CARVTSGRAFNEQFF.

V gene TRBV18 combines with J gene TRBJ2-7; a weak D match, TRBD1 (6 bases). V was cut by 2 bases and J by 6 bases, with 17 bases left in between. This CDR3 is built from 15 residues. Germline-derived CDR1 and CDR2 are KGHSH and LQKENI. The CDR3 here is CASSPMGAIGGEQYF. CDR3 DNA sequence: TGTGCCAGCTCACCAATGGGGGCGATTGGTGGCGAGCAGTACTTC.

This clonotype has a handful of counts. This chain uses TRBV6-2 or TRBV6-3 with TRBJ2-5, with D tentatively TRBD1 or TRBD2 (5 bases each). The length of the CDR3 is 14 residues. Trimming pared 3 bases from V and 2 bases from J, leaving 10 bases between. Per the germline V gene, CDR1 is MNHEY and CDR2 is SVGEGT. CDR3 residues: CASSYVWGQETQYF. CDR3 coding DNA: TGTGCCAGCAGTTATGTGTGGGGGCAAGAGACCCAGTACTTC.

This clonotype was counted at least ten times. This chain joins TRBV12-3 or TRBV12-4 and TRBJ2-3; 14 nucleotides match TRBD2. V dropped 6 bases and J dropped 4; count of bases not matched to a gene: 15. The CDR3 length is 19 residues. The CDR3 reads CASRSSIGTSGSRSDTQYF. As DNA, the CDR3 is TGTGCCAGCAGATCTTCAATCGGGACTAGCGGGAGTAGATCAGATACGCAGTATTTT.

This clonotype is termed medium-sized. The rearrangement links TRBV12-3 or TRBV12-4 to TRBJ1-2; 7 bases map to TRBD1. Trimming at V came to 1 base and at J to 7 bases, leaving 6 bases not matched to a gene. The CDR3 spans 14 residues. Here the CDR3 reads CASSLEGASAGYTF. The DNA of the CDR3 is TGTGCCAGCAGTTTAGAGGGGGCCTCGGCTGGCTACACCTTC.

This clonotype has ten or more counts. The chain recombines TRBV6-5 with TRBJ2-7, with a possible D match to TRBD2 (5 bases). Germline CDR1 and CDR2: MNHEY and SVGAGI. Trimming stripped 6 bases from V and 4 bases from J, with 10 bases between. The length of the CDR3 is 12 residues. This CDR3 is CASSGMGYEQYF. The CDR3 DNA follows: TGTGCCAGCAGCGGGATGGGGTACGAGCAGTACTTC.

The chain's CDR3 is CASSYIAGVSTDTQYF. In DNA, the CDR3 is TGTGCCAGCAGCTATATAGCGGGAGTTAGCACAGATACGCAGTATTTT. The rearrangement uses TRBV11-2 and TRBJ2-3; TRBD2 aligns across 9 bases. Germline trimming cut 4 bases from V and 0 bases from J; bases unmatched to any gene: 5. Germline V lookup: CDR1 SGHAT, CDR2 FQNNGV. The CDR3 has 16 residues.

This clonotype is categorized as medium-sized. This chain links TRBV5-4 with TRBJ2-3; 11 bases are a match to TRBD2. This CDR3 has 15 residues. Trimming took 4 bases from V and 3 from J; bases not matched to a gene: 4. Germline V gene sequence: CDR1 SGHNT, CDR2 YYREEE (reference sequence). The DNA for the CDR3 is TGTGCCAGCAGCACTAGCGGGAGTAGGACAGATACGCAGTATTTT. It specifies CASSTSGSRTDTQYF.

V usage is TRBV5-1 and J usage is TRBJ2-1; 11 nucleotides align to TRBD1. The J segment lost 9 bases and the V segment lost 3 bases, leaving 5 bases of the junction unmatched. This CDR3 contains 14 residues. From germline, CDR1 is SGHRS and CDR2 YFSETQ. The DNA of the CDR3 is TGCGCCAGCAGCTCAGGACAGGGGGCGTTTGAGCAGTTCTTC. Translating it yields CASSSGQGAFEQFF.

The chain joins TRBV5-4 to TRBJ2-1; 7 nucleotides line up with TRBD2. Germline V gene lookup returns CDR1 SGHNT and CDR2 YYREEE (reference sequence). There are 18 residues in the CDR3. V shed 0 bases and J 0 bases; nucleotides not matched to a gene: 9. CDR3 loop: CASSLGPPSGASYNEQFF. The CDR3 bases are TGTGCCAGCAGCTTGGGCCCCCCTAGCGGAGCCTCCTACAATGAGCAGTTCTTC.

The chain couples TRBV6-5 to TRBJ1-6, with TRBD1 as a possible D gene (6 bases). The germline V gene encodes CDR1 MNHEY and CDR2 SVGAGI. Trimming removed 6 bases at V and 1 base at J, with 16 bases between. The CDR3 spans 17 residues. CDR3 sequence reads: CASRYHLTGSYNSPLHF. CDR3 in DNA: TGTGCCAGCAGATATCACCTCACAGGGTCCTATAATTCACCCCTCCACTTT.

J is TRBJ2-7 and V is TRBV5-4; D not certain. Germline V gives CDR1 SGHNT, CDR2 YYREEE (reference sequence). The CDR3 covers 13 residues. V was trimmed by 4 bases and J by 2 bases, leaving 10 bases between them. CDR3 DNA: TGTGCCAGCAGCCTGGACGGTGCCTACGAGCAGTACTTC. Translated: CASSLDGAYEQYF. The variable domain in full, with the rest retrieved from reference TRBV5-4 and TRBJ2-7, is ETGVTQSPTHLIKTRGQQVTLRCSSQSGHNTVSWYQQALGQGPQFIFQYYREEENGRGNFPPRFSGLQFPNYSSELNVNALELDDSALYLCASSLDGAYEQYFGPGTRLTVT.

The chain combines TRBV20-1 with TRBJ2-3; 7 bases line up with TRBD2. Germline values: CDR1 DFQATT, CDR2 SNEGSKA (reference sequence). This CDR3 region has 13 residues. The V segment lost 3 bases and the J segment 5 bases; nucleotides outside the gene matches: 5. The CDR3 sequence is CSARAGVGDTQYF. CDR3 nucleotides: TGCAGTGCTAGGGCGGGAGTGGGAGATACGCAGTATTTT.

This clonotype was observed a few times. The chain joins TRBV11-1 to TRBJ2-1; 7 bases fit TRBD1. J lost 0 bases, V lost 5 bases, and 7 bases had no gene match. The CDR3 consists of 16 residues. Germline CDR1 SGHAT, CDR2 FQDESV (reference sequence). CDR3 DNA: TGTGCCAGCAGCCTACCCAGGGGGACCTCCTACAATGAGCAGTTCTTC. Translated, it gives CASSLPRGTSYNEQFF.